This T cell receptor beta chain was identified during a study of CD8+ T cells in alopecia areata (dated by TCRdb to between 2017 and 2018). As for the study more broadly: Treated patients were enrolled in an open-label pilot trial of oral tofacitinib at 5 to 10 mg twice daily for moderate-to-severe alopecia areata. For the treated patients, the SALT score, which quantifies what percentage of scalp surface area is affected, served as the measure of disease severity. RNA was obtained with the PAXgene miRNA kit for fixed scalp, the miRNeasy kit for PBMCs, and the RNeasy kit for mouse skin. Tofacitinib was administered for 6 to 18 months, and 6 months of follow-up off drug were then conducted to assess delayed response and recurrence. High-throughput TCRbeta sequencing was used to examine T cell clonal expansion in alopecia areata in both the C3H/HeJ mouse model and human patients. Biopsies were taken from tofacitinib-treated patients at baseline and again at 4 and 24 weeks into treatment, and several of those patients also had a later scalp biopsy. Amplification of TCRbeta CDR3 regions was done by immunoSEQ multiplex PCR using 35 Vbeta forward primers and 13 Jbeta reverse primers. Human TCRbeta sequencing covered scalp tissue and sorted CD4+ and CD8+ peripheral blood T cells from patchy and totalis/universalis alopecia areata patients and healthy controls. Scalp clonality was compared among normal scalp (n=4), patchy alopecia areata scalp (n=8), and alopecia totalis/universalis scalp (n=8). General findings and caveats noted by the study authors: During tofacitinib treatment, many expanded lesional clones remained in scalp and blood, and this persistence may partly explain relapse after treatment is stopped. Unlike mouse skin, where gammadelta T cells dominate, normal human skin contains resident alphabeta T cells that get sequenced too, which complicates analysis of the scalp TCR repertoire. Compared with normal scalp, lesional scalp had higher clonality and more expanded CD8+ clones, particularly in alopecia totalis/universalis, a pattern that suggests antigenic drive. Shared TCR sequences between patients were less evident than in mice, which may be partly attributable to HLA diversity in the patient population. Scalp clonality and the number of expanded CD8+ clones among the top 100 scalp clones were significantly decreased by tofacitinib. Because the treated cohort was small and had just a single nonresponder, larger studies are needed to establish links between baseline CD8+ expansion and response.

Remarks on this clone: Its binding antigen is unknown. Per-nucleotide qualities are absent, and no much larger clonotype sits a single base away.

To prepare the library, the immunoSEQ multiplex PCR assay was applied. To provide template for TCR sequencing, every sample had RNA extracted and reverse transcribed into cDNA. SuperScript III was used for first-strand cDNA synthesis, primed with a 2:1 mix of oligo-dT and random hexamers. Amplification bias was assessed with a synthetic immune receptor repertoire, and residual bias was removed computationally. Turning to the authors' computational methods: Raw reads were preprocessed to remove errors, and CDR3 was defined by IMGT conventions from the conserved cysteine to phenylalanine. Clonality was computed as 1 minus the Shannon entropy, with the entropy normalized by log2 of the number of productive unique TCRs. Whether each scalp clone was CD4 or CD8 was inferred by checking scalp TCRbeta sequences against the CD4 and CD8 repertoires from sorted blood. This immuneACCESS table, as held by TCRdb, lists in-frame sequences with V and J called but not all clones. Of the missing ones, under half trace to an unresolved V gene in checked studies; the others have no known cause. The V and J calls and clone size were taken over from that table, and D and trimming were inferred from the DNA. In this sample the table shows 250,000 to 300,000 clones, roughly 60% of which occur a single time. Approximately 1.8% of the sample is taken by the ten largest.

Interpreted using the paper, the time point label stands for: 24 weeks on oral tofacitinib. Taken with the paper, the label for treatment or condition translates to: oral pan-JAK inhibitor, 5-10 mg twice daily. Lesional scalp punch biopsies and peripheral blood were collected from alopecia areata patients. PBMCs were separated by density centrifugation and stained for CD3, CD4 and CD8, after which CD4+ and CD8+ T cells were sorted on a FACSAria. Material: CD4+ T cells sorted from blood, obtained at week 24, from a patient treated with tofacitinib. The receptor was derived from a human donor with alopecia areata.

The bases are TGCGCCAGCAGCCTGACGGGGGTAGCTGCCACTGAAGCTTTCTTT. It translates to CASSLTGVAATEAFF. Here the chain combines TRBV5-1 and TRBJ1-1, with TRBD1 tentatively as D gene (5 bases match). Looking up the germline V gene yields CDR1 SGHRS and CDR2 YFSETQ. The CDR3 contains 15 residues, cysteine and phenylalanine counted. Only the CDR3 part of the read is kept: 45 bases, read in frame from the first base. Trimming at the junction amounts to 4 bases on V and 4 bases on J, and the germline ends lie 17 bases apart.